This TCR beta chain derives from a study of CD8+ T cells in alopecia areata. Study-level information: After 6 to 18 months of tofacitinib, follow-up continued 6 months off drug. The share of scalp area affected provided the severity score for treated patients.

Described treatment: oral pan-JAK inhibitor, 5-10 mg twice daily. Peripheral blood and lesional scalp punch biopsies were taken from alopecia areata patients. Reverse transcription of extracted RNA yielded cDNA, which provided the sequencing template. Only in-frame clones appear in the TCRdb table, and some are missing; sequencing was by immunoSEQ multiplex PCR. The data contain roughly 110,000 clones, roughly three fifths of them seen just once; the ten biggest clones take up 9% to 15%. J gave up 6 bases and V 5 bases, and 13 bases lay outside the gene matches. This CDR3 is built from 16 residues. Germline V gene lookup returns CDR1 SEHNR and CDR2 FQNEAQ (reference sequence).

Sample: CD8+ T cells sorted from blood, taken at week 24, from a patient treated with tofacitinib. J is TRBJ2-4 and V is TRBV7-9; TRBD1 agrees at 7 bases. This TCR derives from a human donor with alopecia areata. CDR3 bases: TGTGCCAGCAGCGTCTCGACACCTCGACAGGGAAACATTCAGTACTTC. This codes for CASSVSTPRQGNIQYF.